The next 18 T cell receptor beta chains were all read from a single sample in a study of T cells in Graves' hyperthyroidism and ophthalmopathy. RNA transcripts were the template for amplifying TCR beta CDR3 regions. TCR CDR3 regions were first amplified by RT-PCR with HTBI primers. TCRdb reprocessed the multiplex PCR reads with MiXCR, giving one entry per CDR3 protein. Of nearly 600,000 distinct CDR3 sequences listed, approximately 13% were seen once; the top ten hold almost 6%. The sample consisted of blood. The receptors shown here come from a woman aged 25 to 45 with Graves' hyperthyroidism that later progressed to Graves' ophthalmopathy.

Notes on this clonotype: Relative to the germline gene, one junction end is altered; a read error may explain this. The rearrangement uses TRBV7-9 and TRBJ2-1; maybe TRBD1 (7 bases). The CDR3 is 15 amino acids. Germline CDR1 is SEHNR and CDR2 is FQNEAQ (reference sequence). CDR3 in amino acids: CASSPRGTDYNGQFF. Here the CDR3 DNA reads TGTGCCAGCAGCCCTCGCGGGACAGACTACAATGGGCAGTTCTTC. The whole variable domain, filled in from reference TRBV7-9 and TRBJ2-1, reads DTGVSQNPRHKITKRGQNVTFRCDPISEHNRLYWYRQTLGQGPEFLTYFQNEAQLEKSRLLSDRFSAERPKGSFSTLEIQRTEQGDSAMYLCASSPRGTDYNGQFFGPGTRLTVL.

This clonotype was detected many times. The gene calls are TRBV18 and TRBJ2-7; 8 bases fit TRBD2. J was trimmed by 5 bases and V by 5 bases; bases with no gene match: 8. Germline CDR1 KGHSH, CDR2 LQKENI. The CDR3 consists of 14 residues. CDR3 in DNA: TGTGCCAGCTCATCGAGCGGGAGAATGGACGAGCAGTACTTC. It specifies CASSSSGRMDEQYF.

This chain joins TRBV6-5 and TRBJ1-1; D gene unclear. CDR1 and CDR2 (germline): MNHEY, SVGAGI. This CDR3 spans 17 amino acids. V gave up 0 bases and J gave up 0 bases, with 14 bases separating them. This chain's CDR3 is CASSYSILSRLNTEAFF. The CDR3 DNA follows: TGTGCCAGCAGTTACTCGATATTGTCCAGGCTGAACACTGAAGCTTTCTTT.

The sample holds a few counts of this clonotype. The CDR3: CASSPWTGEGNTIYF. CDR3 nucleotides: TGTGCCAGCAGCCCCTGGACAGGGGAGGGAAACACCATATATTTT. The rearrangement joins TRBV7-9 to TRBJ1-3, with 9 nucleotides matching TRBD1. V lost 5 bases, J lost 4 bases, and 6 bases stayed unmatched. Per the germline V gene, CDR1 is SEHNR and CDR2 is FQNEAQ (reference sequence). The length of the CDR3 is 15 residues.

There are many counts of this clonotype. V usage is TRBV6-1 and J usage is TRBJ1-2, with TRBD1 matching 8 bases. This CDR3 is built from 15 residues. CDR1 is MNHNS, CDR2 SASEGT, per germline. The V segment lost 4 bases and the J segment 4 bases; nucleotides outside the gene matches: 8. In DNA form, the CDR3 reads TGTGCCAGCAGTGGTCCTCGGACAGGGATCTATGGCTACACCTTC. Amino acid sequence: CASSGPRTGIYGYTF.

There are a few counts of this clonotype. CDR3 in amino acids: CASSDQPTNEKLFF. CDR3 coding DNA: TGTGCCAGTAGTGACCAACCAACTAATGAAAAACTGTTTTTT. The chain is built from TRBV19 and TRBJ1-4, with D uncertain. Trimming left V 5 bases short and J 0 bases short, with 7 bases between. CDR1 LNHDA and CDR2 SQIVND come from the germline V gene (reference sequence). This CDR3 has 14 residues.

Worth noting for this clonotype: A read error may be the cause here, since a much bigger clone is one base away. The chain links TRBV7-2 to TRBJ1-2; a possible D gene is TRBD1 (5 bases). The length of the CDR3 is 16 residues. The germline V gene has CDR1 SGHTA and CDR2 FQGNSA. The V end lost 4 bases, the J end lost 8 bases, and 23 bases lay between the germline ends. The CDR3 DNA reads as TGTGCCAGCAGCTACCTCGGCCCCGACAGCGGGGGAGGCTACACCTTC. This gives the protein CASSYLGPDSGGGYTF. The complete variable domain, with remaining parts taken from reference TRBV7-2 and TRBJ1-2, reads GAGVSQSPSNKVTEKGKDVELRCDPISGHTALYWYRQSLGQGLEFLIYFQGNSAPDKSGLPSDRFSAERTGGSVSTLTIQRTQQEDSAVYLCASSYLGPDSGGGYTFGSGTRLTVV.

This clonotype was counted many times. V gene TRBV2 combines with J gene TRBJ2-6, with a weak D call TRBD2 (5 bases). CDR3 length equals 14 residues. V lost 9 bases and J 1 base, leaving 10 bases between the germline ends. Germline CDR1 SNHLY, CDR2 FYNNEI. In nucleotides, the CDR3 is TGTGCCAGGGGAGACACATCTGGGGCCAACGTCCTGACTTTC. Its translation: CARGDTSGANVLTF.

This clonotype was counted ten times or more. The V gene is TRBV3-1, the J gene TRBJ2-1; 9 bases match TRBD2. V was pared by 4 bases and J by 0 bases, with 10 bases of the junction left unmatched. The CDR3 spans 18 residues. Germline values: CDR1 LGHDT, CDR2 YNNKEL (reference sequence). CDR3 sequence (DNA): TGTGCCAGCAGCCCACCTAGACTAGCGGTTTACTCCTACAATGAGCAGTTCTTC. Translation gives CASSPPRLAVYSYNEQFF.

This clonotype appeared many times. Here the CDR3 DNA reads TGTGCCAGCAGTGAACTTGGGGCGCTCCACGAGCAGTACTTC. This codes for CASSELGALHEQYF. The rearrangement joins TRBV12-3 or TRBV12-4 to TRBJ2-7; maybe TRBD1 (5 bases). V lost 5 bases and J lost 5, with 16 bases in between. The CDR3 runs to 14 residues.

This rearrangement joins TRBV5-6 to TRBJ2-7; D call uncertain. Germline V lookup: CDR1 SGHDT, CDR2 YYEEEE. Trimming removed 2 bases at V and 4 bases at J, with 19 bases between. There are 16 residues in the CDR3. DNA of the CDR3: TGTGCCAGCAGCTTTGGGCGTGCCAATTCTAGGTACGAGCAGTACTTC. This translates into CASSFGRANSRYEQYF.

The chain uses TRBV9 and TRBJ2-6; 7 nucleotides line up with TRBD1. V lost 0 bases to trimming and J lost 0 bases; unmatched junction nucleotides: 3. The CDR3 is 17 residues long. Germline values: CDR1 SGDLS, CDR2 YYNGEE. The CDR3 region has the DNA TGTGCCAGCAGCGTAGCAGGGGGTCACTCTGGGGCCAACGTCCTGACTTTC. Its translation is CASSVAGGHSGANVLTF.

The chain combines TRBV12-3 or TRBV12-4 with TRBJ2-1; 10 nucleotides agree with TRBD1. The CDR3 is 15 amino acids. V was pared by 6 bases and J by 6 bases, with 8 bases of the junction left unmatched. CDR3 loop: CASRAGTGVINEQFF. DNA for the CDR3: TGTGCCAGCAGGGCCGGGACAGGGGTTATCAATGAGCAGTTCTTC.

This clonotype was recorded at least ten times. The chain carries TRBV5-1 and TRBJ2-5; the D is unclear. V dropped 1 base and J dropped 5 bases, with 15 bases sitting between them. The V gene's germline CDR1 is SGHRS and CDR2 YFSETQ. The CDR3 runs to 15 residues. Here the CDR3 reads CASSLQVARTETQYF. The CDR3 region has the DNA TGCGCCAGCAGCTTGCAGGTGGCAAGGACGGAGACCCAGTACTTC.

Only a few counts were recorded for this clonotype. V gene TRBV7-8 combines with J gene TRBJ2-1; D is tentatively TRBD1 or TRBD2 (5 bases each). Germline CDR1 and CDR2: SGHVS and FQNEAQ. This CDR3 is built from 14 residues. Deletions cut 5 bases from V and 4 bases from J, with 12 bases between. Written as DNA, the CDR3 is TGTGCCAGCAGCGGGGGACCAGATTACAATGAGCAGTTCTTC. It encodes CASSGGPDYNEQFF.

The table lists this clonotype with many counts. The CDR3 sequence: CASSPRTSGSFAYEQYF. The CDR3 DNA follows: TGTGCCAGCTCACCTCGGACTAGCGGGAGCTTCGCCTACGAGCAGTACTTC. The V call is TRBV18, the J call TRBJ2-7; TRBD2 matches 13 bases. The ends lost 3 bases at V and 2 bases at J; junction bases unmatched: 7. The CDR3 loop spans 17 amino acids. CDR1 is KGHSH, CDR2 LQKENI, per germline.

This clonotype has at least ten counts. The genes are TRBV19 and TRBJ1-1; no clear D gene. The CDR3 length is 11 residues. The ends were cut back, 7 bases at V and 1 base at J, with 4 bases in the middle. Germline V CDR1 and CDR2: LNHDA, SQIVND (reference sequence). The CDR3 protein is CASTANTEAFF. The CDR3 DNA reads as TGTGCCAGTACCGCGAACACTGAAGCTTTCTTT.

This rearrangement joins TRBV27 to TRBJ2-7, with TRBD2 matching over 7 bases. V shed 2 bases, J shed 3 bases, and the junction held 7 bases outside the gene matches. Germline loops: CDR1 MNHEY, CDR2 SMNVEV (reference sequence). CDR3 length equals 15 residues. In nucleotides, the CDR3 is TGTGCCAGCAGTTTAGTCGGCGGGGACTACTACGAGCAGTACTTC. It encodes CASSLVGGDYYEQYF.